This paragraph reports one T cell receptor (beta chain). With V trimmed by 4 bases and J by 12 bases, 2 bases remained unmatched. There are 11 residues in the CDR3. Some clones are missing from TCRdb's copy, which holds only in-frame ones; the method was immunoSEQ multiplex PCR. The sample has approximately 150,000 clones, less than 95% seen once. The source of the sample is a study of T cell responses to AZD1222 COVID-19 vaccine. This chain connects TRBV6-7 to TRBJ1-4, with TRBD1 identical over 7 bases. TRBV6-7 is an ORF, and what it does is uncertain. This clonotype originated in an adult in good health. The specimen was peripheral blood, collected on day 0 of AZD1222 vaccination. CDR3 sequence: CASSFGQELFF. The CDR3 DNA follows: TGTGCCAGCAGTTTTGGACAGGAACTGTTTTTT.